This T cell receptor (beta chain) was sequenced during a study of blood T cell repertoires in COVID-19. Study overall: There were acute and convalescent COVID-19 samples, and they came from the United States, Italy and Spain.

Profiling relied on immunoSEQ multiplex PCR, and the TCRdb table lists in-frame clones only, not all of them. Among some 91,000 clones listed, about nine tenths were seen once. This sequence was found in a man in his 60s with acute or convalescent COVID-19. What was sequenced was peripheral blood.

This chain's CDR3 is CASSLDRQSGEAFF. The CDR3 DNA reads TGTGCCAGCAGTCTGGACAGACAGAGCGGTGAAGCTTTCTTT. The J gene is TRBJ1-1, the V gene TRBV2, with TRBD1 as a possible D gene (6 bases). Germline V gene lookup returns CDR1 SNHLY and CDR2 FYNNEI. The CDR3 runs to 14 residues. V lost 5 bases, J lost 7 bases, and 17 bases lay in between.